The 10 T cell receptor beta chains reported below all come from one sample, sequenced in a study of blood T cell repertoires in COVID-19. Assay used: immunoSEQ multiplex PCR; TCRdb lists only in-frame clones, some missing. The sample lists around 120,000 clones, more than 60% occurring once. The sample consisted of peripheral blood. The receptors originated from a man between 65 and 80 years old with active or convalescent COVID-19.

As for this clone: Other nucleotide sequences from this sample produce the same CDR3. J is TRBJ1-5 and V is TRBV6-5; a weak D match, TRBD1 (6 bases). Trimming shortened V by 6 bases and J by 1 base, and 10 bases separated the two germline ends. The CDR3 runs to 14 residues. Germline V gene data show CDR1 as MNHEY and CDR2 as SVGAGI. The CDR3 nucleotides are TGTGCCAGCAGCCTCAGGGGAAGCAATCAGCCCCAGCATTTT. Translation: CASSLRGSNQPQHF.

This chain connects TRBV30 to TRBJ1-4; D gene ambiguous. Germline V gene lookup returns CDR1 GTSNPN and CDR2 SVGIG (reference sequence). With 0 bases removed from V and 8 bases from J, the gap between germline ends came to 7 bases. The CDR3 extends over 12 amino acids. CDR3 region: CAWSVLGEKLFF. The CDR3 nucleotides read TGTGCCTGGAGTGTACTAGGGGAAAAACTGTTTTTT.

In DNA form, the CDR3 reads TGTGCCACCAGTGATTCAACTAGCGGGAGGTACAATGAGCAGTTCTTC. As protein: CATSDSTSGRYNEQFF. The chain links TRBV24-1 to TRBJ2-1; 12 nucleotides align to TRBD2. The CDR3 contains 16 residues. The junction had 2 bases not matched to a gene; V was cut back by 2 bases and J by 4 bases. Germline CDR1 reads KGHDR; CDR2 reads SFDVKD.

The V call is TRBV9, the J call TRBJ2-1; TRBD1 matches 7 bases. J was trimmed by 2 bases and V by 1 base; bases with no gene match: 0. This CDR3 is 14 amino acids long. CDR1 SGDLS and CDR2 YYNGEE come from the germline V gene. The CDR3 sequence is CASSVQGAYNEQFF. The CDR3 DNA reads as TGTGCCAGCAGCGTACAGGGGGCCTACAATGAGCAGTTCTTC.

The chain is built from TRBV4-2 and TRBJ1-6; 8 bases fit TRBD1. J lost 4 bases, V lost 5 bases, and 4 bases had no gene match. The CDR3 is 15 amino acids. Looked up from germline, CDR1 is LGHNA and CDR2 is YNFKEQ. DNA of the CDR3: TGTGCCAGCAGCGAGGGACAGGAGTATAATTCACCCCTCCACTTT. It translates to CASSEGQEYNSPLHF.

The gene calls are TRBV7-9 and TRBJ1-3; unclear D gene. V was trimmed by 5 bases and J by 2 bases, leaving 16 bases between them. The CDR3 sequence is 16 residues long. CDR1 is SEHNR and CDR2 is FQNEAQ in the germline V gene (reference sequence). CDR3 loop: CASSPSGGPTGNTIYF. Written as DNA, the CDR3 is TGTGCCAGCAGCCCCTCGGGAGGGCCCACTGGAAACACCATATATTTT. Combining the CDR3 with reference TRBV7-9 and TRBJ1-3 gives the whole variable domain DTGVSQNPRHKITKRGQNVTFRCDPISEHNRLYWYRQTLGQGPEFLTYFQNEAQLEKSRLLSDRFSAERPKGSFSTLEIQRTEQGDSAMYLCASSPSGGPTGNTIYFGEGSWLTVV.

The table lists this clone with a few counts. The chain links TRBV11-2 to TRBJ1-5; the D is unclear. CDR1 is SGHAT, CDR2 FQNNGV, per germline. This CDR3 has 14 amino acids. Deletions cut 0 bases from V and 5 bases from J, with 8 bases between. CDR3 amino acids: CASSLDGSYQPQHF. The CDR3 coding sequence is TGTGCCAGCAGCTTAGATGGCAGTTATCAGCCCCAGCATTTT.

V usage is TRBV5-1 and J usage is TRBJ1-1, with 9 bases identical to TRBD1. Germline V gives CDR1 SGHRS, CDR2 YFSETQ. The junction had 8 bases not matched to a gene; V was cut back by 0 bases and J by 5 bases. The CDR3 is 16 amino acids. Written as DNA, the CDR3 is TGCGCCAGCAGCTTGGGGGGACAGGGCGGGAGAACTGAAGCTTTCTTT. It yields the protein CASSLGGQGGRTEAFF.

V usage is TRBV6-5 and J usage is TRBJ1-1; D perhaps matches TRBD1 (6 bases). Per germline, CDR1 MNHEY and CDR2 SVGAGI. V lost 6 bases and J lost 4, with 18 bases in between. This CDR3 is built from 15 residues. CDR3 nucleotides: TGTGCCAGCAGACTCAACGGACAGCTTAGCACTGAAGCTTTCTTT. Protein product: CASRLNGQLSTEAFF.

CDR3 protein: CASRRGNYGYTF. The CDR3, as DNA: TGTGCCAGTAGACGGGGTAACTATGGCTACACCTTC. V gene TRBV19 combines with J gene TRBJ1-2; D ambiguous. Germline V gives CDR1 LNHDA, CDR2 SQIVND (reference sequence). There are 12 residues in the CDR3. V dropped 6 bases and J dropped 1 base, with 6 bases sitting between them.